These T cell receptor beta chains were read from a single sample in a study of T cells in Graves' hyperthyroidism and ophthalmopathy. TCRdb re-analysed the multiplex PCR reads in MiXCR, keeping a single row per CDR3 protein. The sample yields about half a million distinct CDR3 sequences, around a quarter seen once. The sequencing input was blood. These receptors all come from a woman in her twenties or thirties with Graves' ophthalmopathy. The CDR3 runs from the conserved cysteine through the conserved F or W. Each record gives: CDR3 DNA, CDR3 protein, J gene, clone size, D gene, V gene. A D gene is named only where the DNA matches it firmly. Some rows have no size entry. The others give once, few or many, or a class for an expanded clone.

TGTGCCACCAGCAGTTACTCGACCCGGGGGGCCAAGACCCAGTACTTC CATSSYSTRGAKTQYF TRBJ2-5 . . TRBV15
TGTGCCAGCAGAGAGGACGCCAACACCGGGGAGCTGTTTTTT CASREDANTGELFF TRBJ2-2 . . TRBV2
TGTGCCAGCAGTGAAGGAAGCTGGGGGCTGGATGGCTACACCTTC CASSEGSWGLDGYTF TRBJ1-2 many . TRBV6-1
TGTGCCAGCAGTTTAGCGCGGGCAGGCAATCAGCCCCAGCATTTT CASSLARAGNQPQHF TRBJ1-5 many . TRBV12-3/TRBV12-4
TGTGCCAGCAAACTAGCGGGGGAGACCGGGGAGCTGTTTTTT CASKLAGETGELFF TRBJ2-2 few TRBD2 TRBV6-1
TGTGCCAGCAGTTTCCCAGGGGACAAGACCTACGAGCAGTACTTC CASSFPGDKTYEQYF TRBJ2-7 many . TRBV6-5
TGTGCCAGCAGGGGCAGTGGGCTCGAGCAGTACTTC CASRGSGLEQYF TRBJ2-7 many . TRBV25-1
TGTGCCAGCAGCCCACGCAACCCCCGGGACACCGAACAGTCTGAAGCTTTCTTT CASSPRNPRDTEQSEAFF TRBJ1-1 many . TRBV11-2
TGTGCCAGCAGTTTCGTCACGGGGTCCTATGGCTACACCTTC CASSFVTGSYGYTF TRBJ1-2 many . TRBV6-2/TRBV6-3
TGTGCCAGCAGTTGGCGGGATCTGCACGAGCAGTACTTC CASSWRDLHEQYF TRBJ2-7 many . TRBV27
TGTGCCAGCAGTTTAAGGGACACCCCGGGGGATGAAGCTTTCTTT CASSLRDTPGDEAFF TRBJ1-1 few . TRBV12-3/TRBV12-4
TGTGCCAGTAGGGAACTAGCGGGGGACCAAGAGACCCAGTACTTC CASRELAGDQETQYF TRBJ2-5 . TRBD2 TRBV19